This T cell receptor beta chain was captured in a study of T cells in Graves' hyperthyroidism and ophthalmopathy. Findings of the study overall: Ophthalmopathy got predicted by the model a median approximately 6.3 months before its onset. Researchers found most expanded thyroid clonotypes above 0.001 in blood as well.

This CDR3 region has 16 residues. With V trimmed by 4 bases and J by 3 bases, 10 bases remained unmatched. Germline values: CDR1 SGHNT, CDR2 YYREEE (reference sequence). The hyperthyroidism was newly diagnosed and had lasted under 2 months; the patients were aged 18 to 65. From RNA transcripts, TCR beta CDR3 regions were amplified. HTBI primers were employed in a first-round RT-PCR of the TCR CDR3. TCRdb independently ran MiXCR on the multiplex PCR reads; one entry per CDR3 protein. The table has approximately 560,000 distinct CDR3 sequences, about 43% seen once. This clonotype was counted only a few times. The antigen is not known.

This receptor was identified in a woman in her late teens or twenties with Graves' hyperthyroidism. The sequenced sample was peripheral blood or thyroid tissue (not recorded which). The chain carries TRBV5-4 and TRBJ2-7, with 10 nucleotides matching TRBD2. The CDR3: CASSQDGASGSYEQYF. In nucleotides, the CDR3 is TGTGCCAGCAGCCAAGACGGGGCTAGCGGGAGCTACGAGCAGTACTTC.